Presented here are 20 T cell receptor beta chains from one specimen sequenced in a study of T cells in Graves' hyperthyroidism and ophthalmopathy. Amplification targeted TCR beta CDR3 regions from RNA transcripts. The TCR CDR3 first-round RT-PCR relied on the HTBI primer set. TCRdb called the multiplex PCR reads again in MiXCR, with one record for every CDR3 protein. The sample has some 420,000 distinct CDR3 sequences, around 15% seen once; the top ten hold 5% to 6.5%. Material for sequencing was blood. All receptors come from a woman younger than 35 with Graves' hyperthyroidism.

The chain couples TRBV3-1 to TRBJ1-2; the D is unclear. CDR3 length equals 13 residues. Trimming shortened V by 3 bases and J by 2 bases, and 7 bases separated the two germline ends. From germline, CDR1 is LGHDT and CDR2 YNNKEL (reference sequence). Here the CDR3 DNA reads TGTGCCAGCAGCCAGGAGTTGAACTATGGCTACACCTTC. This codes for CASSQELNYGYTF.

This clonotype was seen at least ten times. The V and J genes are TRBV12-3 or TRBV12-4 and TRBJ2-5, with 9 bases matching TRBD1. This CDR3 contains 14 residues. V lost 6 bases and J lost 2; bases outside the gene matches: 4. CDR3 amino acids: CASSTDRGQETQYF. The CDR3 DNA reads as TGTGCCAGCAGCACCGACAGGGGGCAAGAGACCCAGTACTTC.

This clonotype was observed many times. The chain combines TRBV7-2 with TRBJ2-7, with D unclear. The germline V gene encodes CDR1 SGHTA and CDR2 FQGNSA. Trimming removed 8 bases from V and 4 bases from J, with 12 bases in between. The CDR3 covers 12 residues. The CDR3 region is CASGSNTYEQYF. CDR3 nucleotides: TGTGCCAGCGGGTCGAATACTTACGAGCAGTACTTC.

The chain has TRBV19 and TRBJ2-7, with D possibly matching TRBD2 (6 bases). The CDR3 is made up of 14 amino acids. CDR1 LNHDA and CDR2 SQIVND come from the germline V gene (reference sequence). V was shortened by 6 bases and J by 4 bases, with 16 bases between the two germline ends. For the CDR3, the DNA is TGTGCCAGTAGGGAGACTAGTACTTCTTACGAGCAGTACTTC. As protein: CASRETSTSYEQYF.

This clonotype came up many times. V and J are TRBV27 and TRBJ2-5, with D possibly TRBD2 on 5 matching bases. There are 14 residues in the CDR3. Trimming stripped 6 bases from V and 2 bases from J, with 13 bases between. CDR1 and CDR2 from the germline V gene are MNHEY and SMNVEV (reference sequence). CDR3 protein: CASRELAQQETQYF. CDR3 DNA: TGTGCCAGCAGGGAATTAGCGCAACAAGAGACCCAGTACTTC.

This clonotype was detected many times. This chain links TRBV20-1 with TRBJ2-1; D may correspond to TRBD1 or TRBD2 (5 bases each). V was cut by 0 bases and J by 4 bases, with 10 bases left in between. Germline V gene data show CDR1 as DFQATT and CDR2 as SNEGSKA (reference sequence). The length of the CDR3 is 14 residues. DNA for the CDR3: TGCAGTGCTAGAGATAGGAGGACATACAATGAGCAGTTCTTC. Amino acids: CSARDRRTYNEQFF.

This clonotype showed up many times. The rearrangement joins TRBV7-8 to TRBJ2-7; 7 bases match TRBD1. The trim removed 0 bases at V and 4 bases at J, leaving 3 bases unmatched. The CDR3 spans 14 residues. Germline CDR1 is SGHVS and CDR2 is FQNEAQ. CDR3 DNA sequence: TGTGCCAGCAGCTTAGCGGAGACAGGGTACGAGCAGTACTTC. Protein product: CASSLAETGYEQYF.

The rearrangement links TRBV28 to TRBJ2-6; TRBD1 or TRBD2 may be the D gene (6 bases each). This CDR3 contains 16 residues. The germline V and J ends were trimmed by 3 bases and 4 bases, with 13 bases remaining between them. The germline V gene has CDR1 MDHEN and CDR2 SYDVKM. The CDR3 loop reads CASSFGGGSGANVLTF. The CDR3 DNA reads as TGTGCCAGCAGTTTCGGGGGCGGTTCCGGGGCCAACGTCCTGACTTTC.

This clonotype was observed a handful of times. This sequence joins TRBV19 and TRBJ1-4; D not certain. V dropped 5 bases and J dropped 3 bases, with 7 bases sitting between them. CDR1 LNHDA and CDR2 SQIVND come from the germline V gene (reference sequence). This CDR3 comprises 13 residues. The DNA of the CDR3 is TGTGCCAGTAGTGTCCGGGCTAATGAAAAACTGTTTTTT. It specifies CASSVRANEKLFF. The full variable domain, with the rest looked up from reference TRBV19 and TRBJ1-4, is DGGITQSPKYLFRKEGQNVTLSCEQNLNHDAMYWYRQDPGQGLRLIYYSQIVNDFQKGDIAEGYSVSREKKESFPLTVTSAQKNPTAFYLCASSVRANEKLFFGSGTQLSVL.

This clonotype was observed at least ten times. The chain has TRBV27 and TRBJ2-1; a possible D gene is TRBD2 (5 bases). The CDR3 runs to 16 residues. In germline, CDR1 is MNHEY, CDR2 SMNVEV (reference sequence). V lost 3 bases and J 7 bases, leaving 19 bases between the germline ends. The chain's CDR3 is CASSFFGLGGRNEQFF. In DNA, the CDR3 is TGTGCCAGCAGTTTTTTTGGACTCGGTGGCCGGAATGAGCAGTTCTTC.

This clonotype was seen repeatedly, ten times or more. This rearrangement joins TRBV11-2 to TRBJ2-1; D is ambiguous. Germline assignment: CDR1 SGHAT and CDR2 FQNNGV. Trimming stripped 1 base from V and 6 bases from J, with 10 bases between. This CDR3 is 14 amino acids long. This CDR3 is CASSLGTEVNEQFF. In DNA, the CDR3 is TGTGCCAGCAGCTTAGGAACTGAGGTCAATGAGCAGTTCTTC.

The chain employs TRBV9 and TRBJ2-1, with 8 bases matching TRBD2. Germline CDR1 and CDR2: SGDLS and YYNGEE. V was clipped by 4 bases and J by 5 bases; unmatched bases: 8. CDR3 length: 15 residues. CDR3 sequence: CASSPASGGNNEQFF. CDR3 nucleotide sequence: TGTGCCAGCAGCCCCGCGAGCGGGGGAAACAATGAGCAGTTCTTC. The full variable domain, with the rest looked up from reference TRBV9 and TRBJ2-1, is DSGVTQTPKHLITATGQRVTLRCSPRSGDLSVYWYQQSLDQGLQFLIQYYNGEERAKGNILERFSAQQFPDLHSELNLSSLELGDSALYFCASSPASGGNNEQFFGPGTRLTVL.

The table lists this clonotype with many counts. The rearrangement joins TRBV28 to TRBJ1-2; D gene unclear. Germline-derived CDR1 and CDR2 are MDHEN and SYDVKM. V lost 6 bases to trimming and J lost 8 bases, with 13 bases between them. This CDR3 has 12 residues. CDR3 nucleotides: TGTGCCAGCAGAATTGACAATCAGGGCTACACCTTC. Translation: CASRIDNQGYTF.

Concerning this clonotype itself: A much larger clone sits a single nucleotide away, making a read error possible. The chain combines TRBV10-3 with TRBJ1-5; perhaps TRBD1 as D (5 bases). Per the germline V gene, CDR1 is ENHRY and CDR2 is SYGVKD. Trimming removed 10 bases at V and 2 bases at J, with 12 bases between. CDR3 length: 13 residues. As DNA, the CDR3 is TGTGCCACCGGCTCGGGGGGCAATCAGCCCCAGCATTTT. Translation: CATGSGGNQPQHF.

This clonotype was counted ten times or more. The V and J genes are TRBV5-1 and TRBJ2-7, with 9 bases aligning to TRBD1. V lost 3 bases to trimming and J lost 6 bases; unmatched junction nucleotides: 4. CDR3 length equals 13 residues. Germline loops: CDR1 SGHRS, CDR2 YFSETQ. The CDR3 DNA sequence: TGCGCCAGCAGCTGGGGACAGGGCGGCGAGCAGTACTTC. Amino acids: CASSWGQGGEQYF.

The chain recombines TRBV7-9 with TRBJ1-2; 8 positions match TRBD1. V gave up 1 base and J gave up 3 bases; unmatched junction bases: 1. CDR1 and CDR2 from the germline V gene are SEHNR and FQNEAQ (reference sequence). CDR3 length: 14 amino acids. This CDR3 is CASSLGQGHYGYTF. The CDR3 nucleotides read TGTGCCAGCAGCTTAGGACAGGGGCACTATGGCTACACCTTC.

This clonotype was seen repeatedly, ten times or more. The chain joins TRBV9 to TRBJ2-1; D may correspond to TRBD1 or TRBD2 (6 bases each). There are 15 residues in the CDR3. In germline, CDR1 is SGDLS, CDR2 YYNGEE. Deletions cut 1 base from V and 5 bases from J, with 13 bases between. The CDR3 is CASSVKGRTDNEQFF. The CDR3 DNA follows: TGTGCCAGCAGCGTAAAGGGGAGGACAGACAATGAGCAGTTCTTC.

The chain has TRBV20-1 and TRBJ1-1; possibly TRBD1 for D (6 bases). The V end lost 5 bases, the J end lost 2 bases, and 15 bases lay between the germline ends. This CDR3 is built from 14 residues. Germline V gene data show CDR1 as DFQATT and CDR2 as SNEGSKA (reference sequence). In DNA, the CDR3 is TGCAGTGCTTCGGACAGACCTTCCAACACTGAAGCTTTCTTT. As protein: CSASDRPSNTEAFF.

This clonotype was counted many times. The CDR3 sequence: CASSRTGLGYTF. CDR3 bases: TGTGCCAGCAGCCGGACAGGGCTCGGCTACACCTTC. This chain links TRBV3-1 with TRBJ1-2, with 8 nucleotides matching TRBD1. Germline CDR1 reads LGHDT; CDR2 reads YNNKEL (reference sequence). CDR3 size: 12 residues. Trimming removed 4 bases from V and 8 bases from J; junction bases left unmatched: 3.

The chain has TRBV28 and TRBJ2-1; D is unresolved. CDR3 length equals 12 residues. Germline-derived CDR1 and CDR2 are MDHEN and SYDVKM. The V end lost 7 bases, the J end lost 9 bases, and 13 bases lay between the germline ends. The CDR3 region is CASTLPASEQFF. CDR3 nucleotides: TGTGCCAGCACCCTTCCGGCTAGTGAGCAGTTCTTC.